These 25 T cell receptor beta chains were sequenced from one sample in a study of preoperative IRX-2 immunotherapy in early breast cancer. Sequencing was performed with immunoSEQ multiplex PCR; in TCRdb, only in-frame clones are kept and a portion is missing. This table has around 10,000 clones, 65% to 90% appearing once. Treatment given: preoperative locoregional IRX-2 cytokine immunotherapy. Source: lymph node tissue, taken before IRX-2 immunotherapy. The receptors come from a human donor with breast cancer.

The chain employs TRBV19 and TRBJ2-4; 12 nucleotides line up with TRBD1. Looked up from germline, CDR1 is LNHDA and CDR2 is SQIVND (reference sequence). The CDR3 has 20 residues. With V trimmed by 6 bases and J by 1 base, 16 bases remained unmatched. The CDR3 DNA is TGTGCCAGTAGGCCCGGCGGGGAGGGACAGGGGGCGAGGGCCAAAAACATTCAGTACTTC. Amino acid sequence: CASRPGGEGQGARAKNIQYF.

This rearrangement joins TRBV11-3 to TRBJ2-2; TRBD2 matches at 7 bases. CDR3 length: 16 residues. V lost 3 bases and J lost 3; bases outside the gene matches: 7. Germline CDR1 SGHNT, CDR2 YENEEA. The CDR3 DNA follows: TGTGCCAGCAGCTTGGTACGGCTAGCGGACACCGGGGAGCTGTTTTTT. Translating gives CASSLVRLADTGELFF.

V is TRBV29-1 and J is TRBJ2-1; TRBD2 matches at 13 bases. The CDR3 is 17 amino acids. Germline loops: CDR1 SQVTM, CDR2 ANQGSEA. Losses at the gene ends were 4 bases for V and 0 bases for J; bases not matched to a gene: 6. The CDR3, as DNA: TGCAGCGTTGGGGGACTAGCGGGGCAAAGCTCCTACAATGAGCAGTTCTTC. Translated: CSVGGLAGQSSYNEQFF.

This clone has just one count. V and J are TRBV6-8 and TRBJ2-1; D perhaps matches TRBD2 (6 bases). Per the germline V gene, CDR1 is MNHGY and CDR2 is SAAAGT. Trimming took off 7 bases at V and 12 bases at J, with 16 bases between the two ends. The CDR3 runs to 12 residues. The CDR3 reads CASTNLGTRQFF. The CDR3 DNA sequence: TGTGCCAGCACGAACCTCGGGACTCGGCAGTTCTTC.

This chain links TRBV11-3 with TRBJ2-3; 7 bases map to TRBD2. V lost 3 bases to trimming and J lost 2 bases; unmatched junction nucleotides: 2. CDR3 length: 14 residues. Germline V lookup: CDR1 SGHNT, CDR2 YENEEA. The CDR3 sequence is CASSLGLFTDTQYF. The CDR3 DNA reads TGTGCCAGCAGCTTGGGACTATTCACAGATACGCAGTATTTT.

The chain carries TRBV7-8 and TRBJ1-2, with D uncertain. V lost 3 bases to trimming and J lost 8 bases, with 13 bases between them. Germline V gene data show CDR1 as SGHVS and CDR2 as FQNEAQ. The CDR3 runs to 13 residues. The CDR3: CASSFEQTGGYTF. The CDR3 coding sequence is TGTGCCAGCAGCTTTGAACAGACGGGCGGCTACACCTTC.

The chain couples TRBV19 to TRBJ1-5; tentatively, D is TRBD1 (5 bases). The germline gives CDR1 LNHDA, CDR2 SQIVND (reference sequence). The V end lost 5 bases, the J end lost 0 bases, and 11 bases lay between the germline ends. The CDR3 consists of 15 residues. The CDR3 DNA is TGTGCCAGTAGTCAAAGACAGATTAGCAATCAGCCCCAGCATTTT. This translates into CASSQRQISNQPQHF.

The rearrangement uses TRBV11-1 and TRBJ2-1; 7 bases are a match to TRBD2. CDR1 is SGHAT and CDR2 is FQDESV in the germline V gene (reference sequence). Trimming took 7 bases from V and 0 from J; bases not matched to a gene: 15. There are 18 residues in the CDR3. The CDR3 coding sequence is TGTGCCAGCATTCCCCCCAGGAGCGGGATGAGCTCCTACAATGAGCAGTTCTTC. Translated: CASIPPRSGMSSYNEQFF.

The V call is TRBV11-3, the J call TRBJ1-2; 8 bases align to TRBD1. Looked up from germline, CDR1 is SGHNT and CDR2 is YENEEA. The length of the CDR3 is 14 residues. Unmatched junction bases numbered 6, after V lost 5 bases and J lost 4 bases. The CDR3 DNA sequence: TGTGCCAGCAGCCCCTGGACAGGGTCCTATGGCTACACCTTC. It yields the protein CASSPWTGSYGYTF.

The chain joins TRBV5-1 to TRBJ2-1; 13 bases are shared with TRBD2. The V gene end was trimmed by 4 bases and the J gene end by 6 bases; junction bases not matched to a gene: 7. The CDR3 contains 16 residues. CDR1 SGHRS and CDR2 YFSETQ come from the germline V gene. The CDR3 loop reads CASSLRTSGSSNEQFF. The CDR3 DNA sequence: TGCGCCAGCAGCCTCAGGACTAGCGGGAGTAGCAATGAGCAGTTCTTC. The full variable domain, completed using reference TRBV5-1 and TRBJ2-1, is KAGVTQTPRYLIKTRGQQVTLSCSPISGHRSVSWYQQTPGQGLQFLFEYFSETQRNKGNFPGRFSGRQFSNSRSEMNVSTLELGDSALYLCASSLRTSGSSNEQFFGPGTRLTVL.

This chain uses TRBV11-3 with TRBJ2-1; 11 bases line up with TRBD2. The V gene's germline CDR1 is SGHNT and CDR2 YENEEA. This CDR3 is 15 amino acids long. V was clipped by 7 bases and J by 8 bases; unmatched bases: 10. The CDR3 DNA sequence: TGTGCCAGCACTCGGACTAGCGGGCCACTGGATGAGCAGTTCTTC. Translated: CASTRTSGPLDEQFF.

V and J are TRBV19 and TRBJ2-2; TRBD2 matches at 7 bases. Germline assignment: CDR1 LNHDA and CDR2 SQIVND (reference sequence). The CDR3 consists of 15 residues. Germline trimming cut 8 bases from V and 1 base from J; bases unmatched to any gene: 7. CDR3 in DNA: TGTGCCAGTGGGAGAGCTAGCGGGAACACCGGGGAGCTGTTTTTT. Residues: CASGRASGNTGELFF.

The J gene is TRBJ1-1, the V gene TRBV19; TRBD1 matches at 7 bases. J gave up 4 bases and V 5 bases, and 7 bases lay outside the gene matches. The germline V gene has CDR1 LNHDA and CDR2 SQIVND (reference sequence). The CDR3 has 14 amino acids. The CDR3 DNA is TGTGCCAGTAGTCCCACTACAGGGGTCACTGAAGCTTTCTTT. The encoded protein is CASSPTTGVTEAFF.

In its sample, this clone was seen once. The chain joins TRBV11-3 to TRBJ2-7, with 14 positions matching TRBD2. The CDR3 runs 17 residues. Germline CDR1 and CDR2: SGHNT and YENEEA. Trimming cost V 5 bases and J 6 bases; bases outside gene matches: 12. The CDR3 protein is CASSTTGTSGGRAEQYF. The CDR3 nucleotides read TGTGCCAGCAGCACCACCGGGACTAGCGGGGGCAGGGCCGAGCAGTACTTC.

This chain joins TRBV11-3 and TRBJ1-2, with 9 bases lining up with TRBD1. The ends lost 1 base at V and 6 bases at J; junction bases unmatched: 3. The CDR3 totals 14 residues. In germline, CDR1 is SGHNT, CDR2 YENEEA. CDR3: CASSLGGQGDGYTF. The CDR3 DNA reads as TGTGCCAGCAGCTTAGGGGGACAGGGCGATGGCTACACCTTC. Based on the CDR3 plus reference TRBV11-3 and TRBJ1-2, the full variable domain is EAGVVQSPRYKIIEKKQPVAFWCNPISGHNTLYWYLQNLGQGPELLIRYENEEAVDDSQLPKDRFSAERLKGVDSTLKIQPAELGDSAVYLCASSLGGQGDGYTFGSGTRLTVV.

In nucleotides, the CDR3 is TGTGCCAGCAGTCATTTCCGGGACAGGGGCTCCTACGAGCAGTACTTC. The encoded protein is CASSHFRDRGSYEQYF. V usage is TRBV6-8 and J usage is TRBJ2-7, with TRBD1 matching 10 bases. Germline loops: CDR1 MNHGY, CDR2 SAAAGT. Trimming at V came to 5 bases and at J to 0 bases, leaving 7 bases not matched to a gene. There are 16 residues in the CDR3.

V is TRBV6-8 and J is TRBJ1-4; D unresolved. The V end was cut by 4 bases, the J end by 3 bases, with 12 bases between. This CDR3 has 15 residues. The germline V gene has CDR1 MNHGY and CDR2 SAAAGT. Written as DNA, the CDR3 is TGTGCCAGCAGTTTAGGAGGGTACCCTAATGAAAAACTGTTTTTT. Translation gives CASSLGGYPNEKLFF.

The gene calls are TRBV6-9 and TRBJ2-7, with D tentatively TRBD1 or TRBD2 (5 bases each). Germline V gene sequence: CDR1 MNHGY, CDR2 SVAAGI. The CDR3 extends over 15 amino acids. V lost 3 bases to trimming and J lost 5 bases, with 17 bases between them. The CDR3 loop reads CASSYQGTLTDEQYF. CDR3 nucleotide sequence: TGTGCCAGCAGTTACCAAGGGACCCTCACCGACGAGCAGTACTTC.

This chain connects TRBV19 to TRBJ1-2; 7 bases fit TRBD1. The CDR3 contains 14 residues. Looked up from germline, CDR1 is LNHDA and CDR2 is SQIVND (reference sequence). V trimming: 7 bases; J trimming: 6 bases; junction bases outside the gene matches: 11. The CDR3 nucleotides read TGTGCCAGTATCAAAAGACAGGGATCGGATGGCTACACCTTC. Translated: CASIKRQGSDGYTF.

This sequence joins TRBV7-1 and TRBJ2-7; D unclear. TRBV7-1 is an ORF, and what it does is uncertain. The CDR3 contains 15 residues. Trimming removed 5 bases from V and 4 bases from J, with 18 bases in between. CDR3 nucleotides: TGTGCCAGCAGCCCCGTTACGATGATTCCATACGAGCAGTACTTC. Translation: CASSPVTMIPYEQYF.

In its sample, this clone was seen a few times. The chain has TRBV11-3 and TRBJ2-1; 7 bases align to TRBD1. This CDR3 spans 15 amino acids. V shed 2 bases, J shed 5 bases, and the junction held 6 bases outside the gene matches. In germline, CDR1 is SGHNT, CDR2 YENEEA. The CDR3 bases are TGTGCCAGCAGCTTACGGGACAGCACACACAATGAGCAGTTCTTC. Its protein product is CASSLRDSTHNEQFF.

This clone came up once. V usage is TRBV5-1 and J usage is TRBJ2-2; tentative D call: TRBD2 (6 bases). CDR1 is SGHRS, CDR2 YFSETQ, per germline. The length of the CDR3 is 14 residues. Trimming removed 6 bases at V and 1 base at J, with 10 bases between. The CDR3 DNA reads as TGCGCCAGCACCCCAGCGGGGAACACCGGGGAGCTGTTTTTT. It is translated as CASTPAGNTGELFF.

The J gene is TRBJ1-1, the V gene TRBV5-1; D is undetermined. The V end was cut by 6 bases, the J end by 2 bases, with 14 bases between. CDR1 SGHRS and CDR2 YFSETQ come from the germline V gene. This CDR3 spans 14 amino acids. The CDR3 spells CASTRGDTNTEAFF. CDR3 DNA sequence: TGCGCCAGCACCCGGGGTGACACCAACACTGAAGCTTTCTTT.

The chain recombines TRBV5-1 with TRBJ1-5; D is undetermined. CDR3 length: 15 residues. V was clipped by 2 bases and J by 5 bases, with 14 bases between them. Germline V gene lookup returns CDR1 SGHRS and CDR2 YFSETQ. Written as DNA, the CDR3 is TGCGCCAGCAGCTTTTTTGAGACGACCGATCAGCCCCAGCATTTT. This codes for CASSFFETTDQPQHF.

The J gene is TRBJ2-2, the V gene TRBV6-8; 7 bases are a match to TRBD1. After removal of 5 bases from V and 3 bases from J, the junction contained 0 bases not matched to a gene. Germline V CDR1 and CDR2: MNHGY, SAAAGT. The CDR3 has 13 residues. For the CDR3, the DNA is TGTGCCAGCAGTGACAGGGACACCGGGGAGCTGTTTTTT. Amino acid sequence: CASSDRDTGELFF.